The sample holds a few counts of the clone carrying this TCR beta chain. What it binds is not known. The data were taken from a study of response to subunit inactivated influenza vaccine. Study conclusions and caveats: Authors suggested few new T cells are recruited by each seasonal influenza vaccination.

In TCRdb, the RT-PCR reads were re-called with MiXCR into one record per CDR3 protein. This table has 500,000 to 600,000 distinct CDR3 sequences, about an eighth appearing once. Germline loops: CDR1 SGDLS, CDR2 YYNGEE. The trim removed 4 bases at V and 0 bases at J, leaving 9 bases unmatched. CDR3 size: 18 residues. The chain employs TRBV9 and TRBJ2-2, with 10 bases fitting TRBD2. The TCR comes from a man between 50 and 59 years old who received an inactivated influenza vaccine. The sequencing here drew on PBMCs from blood, taken 40 to 50 days after vaccination. CDR3 sequence reads: CASSTYSSGGANTGELFF. The DNA of the CDR3 is TGTGCCAGCAGCACCTACTCGAGCGGGGGGGCGAACACCGGGGAGCTGTTTTTT.